Listed here are 14 T cell receptor beta chains from one sample, sequenced in a study of patients and donors after allogeneic stem cell transplantation. TCRdb used MiXCR to reprocess the RT-PCR reads, holding one entry per CDR3 protein. The data contain approximately 220,000 distinct CDR3 sequences, around 40% of them seen just once; the ten biggest clones take up 9.5% to 13%. The sequenced sample consisted of blood, either unsorted or a sorted T cell fraction (not recorded which). Receptors originate from a human donor who was either an allogeneic HSCT recipient or a stem cell or donor lymphocyte infusion donor (not recorded which). It is not recorded whose cells these are; they may come from a transplant donor.

The J gene is TRBJ2-7, the V gene TRBV6-1; 8 bases match TRBD1. The CDR3 consists of 14 residues. Germline V CDR1 and CDR2: MNHNS, SASEGT. Trimming removed 9 bases from V and 4 bases from J; junction bases left unmatched: 11. The CDR3 reads CASCRTGLKYEQYF. The CDR3 nucleotides read TGTGCCAGTTGTAGGACAGGGCTGAAATACGAGCAGTACTTC.

The V gene is TRBV4-3, the J gene TRBJ2-4, with TRBD1 as a possible D gene (5 bases). The V and J ends lost 0 bases and 7 bases respectively, with 10 bases between them. The germline V gene encodes CDR1 LGHNA and CDR2 YSLEER. This CDR3 spans 14 amino acids. The CDR3 loop reads CASSQDPGHNIQYF. DNA of the CDR3: TGCGCCAGCAGCCAAGATCCAGGACATAACATTCAGTACTTC.

The chain carries TRBV28 and TRBJ2-2; D ambiguous. CDR1 MDHEN and CDR2 SYDVKM come from the germline V gene. The CDR3 covers 14 residues. V dropped 6 bases and J dropped 5 bases, with 13 bases sitting between them. The CDR3 DNA reads as TGTGCCAGCAGAAAAGGTCAGGAGACCGGGGAGCTGTTTTTT. Translated: CASRKGQETGELFF.

This clonotype was detected only a few times. CDR3 in amino acids: CASSPSINSNQPQHF. The CDR3 DNA follows: TGTGCCAGCAGCCCAAGCATTAATAGCAATCAGCCCCAGCATTTT. This chain joins TRBV3-1 and TRBJ1-5, with D unresolved. CDR3 length equals 15 residues. The ends were cut back, 4 bases at V and 0 bases at J, with 10 bases in the middle. Per germline, CDR1 LGHDT and CDR2 YNNKEL (reference sequence).

This sequence joins TRBV5-1 and TRBJ1-6, with a tentative D call TRBD1 (6 bases). The CDR3 is 16 residues long. Germline CDR1 and CDR2: SGHRS and YFSETQ. V was trimmed by 4 bases and J by 7 bases, leaving 18 bases between them. CDR3 sequence reads: CASSLLGTRENSPLHF. In DNA, the CDR3 is TGCGCCAGCAGCCTCCTCGGGACAAGAGAAAATTCACCCCTCCACTTT.

The chain recombines TRBV18 with TRBJ2-7, with D perhaps being TRBD1 or TRBD2 (5 bases each). Germline V gene lookup returns CDR1 KGHSH and CDR2 LQKENI. Trimming took 3 bases from V and 5 from J, leaving 17 bases between them. CDR3 size: 15 residues. CDR3 sequence: CASSPSPRGFDEQYF. CDR3 sequence (DNA): TGTGCCAGCTCACCGTCCCCACGGGGCTTTGACGAGCAGTACTTC. The variable domain in full, with the rest retrieved from reference TRBV18 and TRBJ2-7, is NAGVMQNPRHLVRRRGQEARLRCSPMKGHSHVYWYRQLPEEGLKFMVYLQKENIIDESGMPKERFSAEFPKEGPSILRIQQVVRGDSAAYFCASSPSPRGFDEQYFGPGTRLTVT.

This clonotype was picked up many times. The rearrangement joins TRBV5-5 to TRBJ2-5; possibly TRBD2 for D (6 bases). Trimming cost V 0 bases and J 3 bases, with 6 bases left between them. In germline, CDR1 is SGHKS, CDR2 YYEKEE (reference sequence). The CDR3 is 13 residues long. The CDR3 spells CASSLGLEETQYF. The CDR3 bases are TGTGCCAGCAGCTTGGGACTAGAAGAGACCCAGTACTTC.

This chain uses TRBV28 with TRBJ2-3; unclear D gene. Trimming stripped 2 bases from V and 9 bases from J, with 6 bases between. The CDR3 is made up of 11 amino acids. The germline V gene has CDR1 MDHEN and CDR2 SYDVKM. The CDR3 reads CASSLVRTQYF. CDR3 bases: TGTGCCAGCAGTTTAGTTAGGACGCAGTATTTT. Filled out from reference TRBV28 and TRBJ2-3, the complete variable domain reads DVKVTQSSRYLVKRTGEKVFLECVQDMDHENMFWYRQDPGLGLRLIYFSYDVKMKEKGDIPEGYSVSREKKERFSLILESASTNQTSMYLCASSLVRTQYFGPGTRLTVL.

This clonotype has only a few counts. The chain uses TRBV10-3 and TRBJ2-5, with 7 bases lining up with TRBD2. The CDR3 loop spans 13 amino acids. Trimming at V came to 8 bases and at J to 2 bases, leaving 5 bases not matched to a gene. Looked up from germline, CDR1 is ENHRY and CDR2 is SYGVKD. The CDR3 DNA reads as TGTGCCATCGGGGGGGTGAGGCAAGAGACCCAGTACTTC. This gives the protein CAIGGVRQETQYF.

V usage is TRBV18 and J usage is TRBJ1-2; D is possibly TRBD1 (6 bases). Trimming stripped 5 bases from V and 5 bases from J, with 21 bases between. Germline lookup yields CDR1 KGHSH and CDR2 LQKENI. The CDR3 is 16 residues long. Written as DNA, the CDR3 is TGTGCCAGCTCAGAGATATCTCAGGGGAGAGCGTATGGCTACACCTTC. This translates into CASSEISQGRAYGYTF.

The chain is built from TRBV11-2 and TRBJ1-1, with D possibly being TRBD1 (6 bases). With 3 bases removed from V and 4 bases from J, the gap between germline ends came to 15 bases. This CDR3 contains 15 residues. The germline CDR1 and CDR2 sequences are SGHAT and FQNNGV. The CDR3 spells CASSFQYRVVTEAFF. DNA for the CDR3: TGTGCCAGCAGCTTCCAATACAGGGTGGTCACTGAAGCTTTCTTT.

The genes are TRBV25-1 and TRBJ1-5; D uncertain. The germline CDR1 and CDR2 sequences are MGHDK and SYGVNS. With 1 base removed from V and 1 base from J, the gap between germline ends came to 11 bases. This CDR3 is 16 amino acids long. The CDR3 loop is CASSESDTESNQPQHF. The CDR3 DNA follows: TGTGCCAGCAGTGAATCGGATACGGAGAGCAATCAGCCCCAGCATTTT.

This clonotype was counted only a few times. The chain carries TRBV20-1 and TRBJ2-7; either TRBD1 or TRBD2 may supply D (5 bases each). Trimming left V 6 bases short and J 0 bases short, with 9 bases between. Germline V CDR1 and CDR2: DFQATT, SNEGSKA (reference sequence). The CDR3 covers 12 residues. The CDR3 sequence: CSANGASYEQYF. CDR3 DNA sequence: TGCAGTGCCAACGGGGCCTCCTACGAGCAGTACTTC.

This chain joins TRBV20-1 and TRBJ1-6; D is undetermined. The length of the CDR3 is 11 residues. From germline, CDR1 is DFQATT and CDR2 SNEGSKA (reference sequence). Trimming pared 4 bases from V and 11 bases from J, leaving 9 bases between. CDR3 nucleotide sequence: TGCAGTGCTAACTCCGGGACACCCCTCCACTTT. Translated, it gives CSANSGTPLHF.